This passage covers 3 T cell receptor beta chains from one sample sequenced in a study of shared clonotypes between healthy human individuals. Only in-frame clones appear in the TCRdb table, and some are missing; sequencing was by immunoSEQ multiplex PCR. The sample lists around 2.3 million clones; around 95% were seen once. Sequenced: naive CD4+ T cells sorted from blood. The subset: CD45RA+ positively selected. Receptors were obtained from a man aged 18 to 30 in good health.

The chain combines TRBV7-8 with TRBJ1-1; TRBD1 aligns across 8 bases. The CDR3 length is 15 residues. Germline CDR1 and CDR2: SGHVS and FQNEAQ. Trimming at V came to 7 bases and at J to 5 bases, leaving 12 bases not matched to a gene. CDR3 coding DNA: TGTGCCAGCAATTCTGGTGACAGGGGTAGGACTGAAGCTTTCTTT. This sequence encodes CASNSGDRGRTEAFF.

The chain carries TRBV6-5 and TRBJ2-3; D call uncertain. Germline V gives CDR1 MNHEY, CDR2 SVGAGI. Trimming took 5 bases from V and 0 from J, leaving 12 bases between them. CDR3 length: 15 amino acids. In DNA form, the CDR3 reads TGTGCCAGCAGTGCACAGACTTCGAGCACAGATACGCAGTATTTT. This gives the protein CASSAQTSSTDTQYF.

The rearrangement uses TRBV5-1 and TRBJ2-7; 9 bases fit TRBD1. The CDR3 is made up of 15 amino acids. CDR1 and CDR2 (germline): SGHRS, YFSETQ. With 3 bases clipped from V and 0 bases from J, the junction kept 4 bases outside the gene matches. CDR3 protein: CASSYGTGSSYEQYF. CDR3 DNA: TGCGCCAGCAGCTACGGGACAGGGAGCTCCTACGAGCAGTACTTC. Variable domain in full (rest from reference TRBV5-1 and TRBJ2-7): KAGVTQTPRYLIKTRGQQVTLSCSPISGHRSVSWYQQTPGQGLQFLFEYFSETQRNKGNFPGRFSGRQFSNSRSEMNVSTLELGDSALYLCASSYGTGSSYEQYFGPGTRLTVT.